What follows are 23 T cell receptor beta chains derived from one specimen sequenced in a study of T cells in Graves' hyperthyroidism and ophthalmopathy. Amplification yielded TCR beta CDR3 regions, with RNA transcripts as the source. A first-round RT-PCR of the TCR CDR3 used the HTBI primer set. TCRdb fed the multiplex PCR reads into MiXCR, producing one record per CDR3 protein. The repertoire consists of a few hundred thousand distinct CDR3 sequences, with 15% to 18% occurring once and the leading ten covering about 7.7%. Material for sequencing was blood. The receptors were sampled from a woman between 18 and 29 years old with Graves' hyperthyroidism.

This clonotype was found many times. The chain carries TRBV6-2 or TRBV6-3 and TRBJ1-1; D is unresolved. This CDR3 comprises 13 residues. From germline, CDR1 is MNHEY and CDR2 SVGEGT. V gave up 2 bases and J gave up 8 bases, with 12 bases separating them. In nucleotides, the CDR3 is TGTGCCAGCAGTTACATTGAGGGCCAAGAAGCTTTCTTT. This gives the protein CASSYIEGQEAFF.

This clonotype was observed many times. The J gene is TRBJ1-4, the V gene TRBV2; TRBD1 is a possible D gene (5 bases). This CDR3 has 14 amino acids. The V gene's germline CDR1 is SNHLY and CDR2 FYNNEI. Trimming shortened V by 8 bases and J by 4 bases, and 14 bases separated the two germline ends. CDR3 nucleotides: TGTGCCAGCGCGGGGGGACGGATTAATGAAAAACTGTTTTTT. Translating it yields CASAGGRINEKLFF.

This clonotype was observed a few times. The rearrangement joins TRBV9 to TRBJ2-3; TRBD2 agrees at 11 bases. V lost 4 bases and J lost 11; bases outside the gene matches: 12. CDR1 and CDR2 from the germline V gene are SGDLS and YYNGEE. The CDR3 length is 15 residues. This CDR3 is CASSSGTSGGRMQYF. The CDR3 bases are TGTGCCAGCAGCTCCGGGACTAGCGGAGGGAGGATGCAGTATTTT. Combining the CDR3 with reference TRBV9 and TRBJ2-3 gives the whole variable domain DSGVTQTPKHLITATGQRVTLRCSPRSGDLSVYWYQQSLDQGLQFLIQYYNGEERAKGNILERFSAQQFPDLHSELNLSSLELGDSALYFCASSSGTSGGRMQYFGPGTRLTVL.

The sample holds a few counts of this clonotype. V usage is TRBV4-1 and J usage is TRBJ1-4; D is unclear. The CDR3 runs to 16 residues. Germline V gives CDR1 MGHRA, CDR2 YSYEKL. V gave up 1 base and J gave up 0 bases, with 9 bases separating them. CDR3 sequence reads: CASSQVGLATNEKLFF. The CDR3 DNA is TGCGCCAGCAGCCAAGTCGGACTTGCAACTAATGAAAAACTGTTTTTT.

The V call is TRBV25-1, the J call TRBJ1-2; D is ambiguous. This CDR3 spans 13 amino acids. V lost 3 bases and J lost 4, with 9 bases in between. The germline V gene has CDR1 MGHDK and CDR2 SYGVNS. The CDR3 nucleotides are TGTGCCAGCAGTGAGGGTCCCTTCTATGGCTACACCTTC. This encodes CASSEGPFYGYTF.

The chain combines TRBV10-3 with TRBJ2-7; 8 bases fit TRBD2. J was trimmed by 4 bases and V by 0 bases; bases with no gene match: 11. The germline V gene has CDR1 ENHRY and CDR2 SYGVKD. This CDR3 is 17 amino acids long. CDR3 bases: TGTGCCATCAGTGAGTCTACGGGGGGGCGAATTTTGTACGAGCAGTACTTC. Translation gives CAISESTGGRILYEQYF.

This clonotype was counted many times. The J gene is TRBJ2-5, the V gene TRBV7-3; D call uncertain. V gave up 0 bases and J gave up 3 bases, with 5 bases separating them. From germline, CDR1 is SGHTA and CDR2 FQGTGA. The CDR3 has 13 residues. Written as DNA, the CDR3 is TGTGCCAGCAGCTTAACGGTGGAAGAGACCCAGTACTTC. Its protein is CASSLTVEETQYF.

This clonotype has ten or more counts. The chain combines TRBV20-1 with TRBJ2-5; D tentatively fits TRBD1 or TRBD2 (6 bases each). Per the germline V gene, CDR1 is DFQATT and CDR2 is SNEGSKA (reference sequence). The ends were cut back, 2 bases at V and 4 bases at J, with 8 bases in the middle. The CDR3 is made up of 12 amino acids. This CDR3 reads CSARSGAETQYF. The CDR3 DNA reads TGCAGTGCTAGATCGGGGGCAGAGACCCAGTACTTC.

The V call is TRBV14, the J call TRBJ1-6; D not certain. CDR1 SGHDN and CDR2 FVKESK come from the germline V gene. The V and J ends lost 1 base and 8 bases respectively, with 12 bases between them. The CDR3 is made up of 15 amino acids. In DNA, the CDR3 is TGTGCCAGCAGCCAAGCGCCAACGAATTATTCACCCCTCCACTTT. Amino acid sequence: CASSQAPTNYSPLHF.

In its sample, this clonotype was seen many times. The chain recombines TRBV10-3 with TRBJ1-5, with D possibly TRBD1 on 5 matching bases. Trimming took 0 bases from V and 2 from J, leaving 11 bases between them. Germline V CDR1 and CDR2: ENHRY, SYGVKD. CDR3 length equals 16 residues. The CDR3 protein is CAISESKGVGNQPQHF. CDR3 nucleotide sequence: TGTGCCATCAGTGAGTCGAAAGGGGTGGGCAATCAGCCCCAGCATTTT.

This clonotype was detected ten times or more. The chain links TRBV19 to TRBJ1-2; TRBD1 agrees at 7 bases. The CDR3 consists of 14 residues. After removal of 4 bases from V and 4 bases from J, the junction contained 6 bases not matched to a gene. Germline V gene data show CDR1 as LNHDA and CDR2 as SQIVND (reference sequence). This chain's CDR3 is CASSNRTGVYGYTF. CDR3 DNA sequence: TGTGCCAGTAGTAACCGGACAGGAGTCTATGGCTACACCTTC.

This clonotype was observed a few times. The rearrangement uses TRBV6-2 or TRBV6-3 and TRBJ2-3; D tentatively fits TRBD1 or TRBD2 (5 bases each). This CDR3 has 16 amino acids. Germline V gene lookup returns CDR1 MNHEY and CDR2 SVGEGT. The V and J ends lost 5 bases and 1 base respectively, with 16 bases between them. The CDR3 DNA follows: TGTGCCAGCAGTGGGACCTCGGGCCAGGGCACAGATACGCAGTATTTT. Translated: CASSGTSGQGTDTQYF.

This clonotype was counted at least ten times. The chain uses TRBV3-1 and TRBJ1-2, with TRBD1 as a possible D gene (5 bases). Trimming took off 4 bases at V and 2 bases at J, with 20 bases between the two ends. CDR1 and CDR2 from the germline V gene are LGHDT and YNNKEL (reference sequence). The CDR3 is made up of 17 amino acids. CDR3 amino acids: CASSPRGVQGRNYGYTF. The CDR3, as DNA: TGTGCCAGCAGCCCAAGAGGGGTCCAGGGTCGAAACTATGGCTACACCTTC.

The chain is built from TRBV2 and TRBJ2-7, with TRBD2 as a possible D gene (7 bases). CDR3 length: 12 amino acids. V lost 6 bases and J lost 7, with 13 bases in between. CDR1 SNHLY and CDR2 FYNNEI come from the germline V gene. CDR3 amino acids: CASRAGAPEQYF. The CDR3 DNA reads TGTGCCAGCAGGGCGGGGGCGCCAGAGCAGTACTTC.

This clonotype was found many times. This chain links TRBV12-3 or TRBV12-4 with TRBJ2-3, with D unresolved. Trimming left V 1 base short and J 6 bases short, with 8 bases between. This CDR3 has 13 residues. This CDR3 is CASSLGIEDTQYF. The CDR3 coding sequence is TGTGCCAGCAGTTTAGGCATCGAGGATACGCAGTATTTT.

Comments on this clonotype: The limits of the CDR3 on the DNA are not certain, so only TCRdb's listed CDR3 is given. The chain combines TRBV20-1 with TRBJ1-4. Germline V lookup: CDR1 DFQATT, CDR2 SNEGSKA (reference sequence). The CDR3 is made up of 14 amino acids, end residues included. The CDR3: CSASDFRGDEKLFF.

This clonotype has ten or more counts. CDR3 in DNA: TGTGCCAGCAGCCCTCAGGAGGACCAGCCCCAGCATTTT. Protein sequence: CASSPQEDQPQHF. The chain has TRBV7-2 and TRBJ1-5; D ambiguous. The CDR3 consists of 13 residues. V dropped 5 bases and J dropped 7 bases, with 12 bases sitting between them. Germline V CDR1 and CDR2: SGHTA, FQGNSA.

The CDR3, as DNA: TGCGCCAGCAGCCCCGCAATTAGCGGGCAGGGGAATTCACCCCTCCACTTT. Translation gives CASSPAISGQGNSPLHF. The chain links TRBV4-1 to TRBJ1-6, with TRBD1 as a possible D gene (6 bases). Germline-derived CDR1 and CDR2 are MGHRA and YSYEKL. This CDR3 has 17 amino acids. V was shortened by 4 bases and J by 7 bases, with 20 bases between the two germline ends.

This clonotype was counted between two and nine times. CDR3 protein: CAWKGSEAFF. Here the CDR3 DNA reads TGTGCCTGGAAAGGCTCTGAAGCTTTCTTT. J is TRBJ1-1 and V is TRBV30, with D uncertain. The CDR3 extends over 10 amino acids. CDR1 is GTSNPN and CDR2 is SVGIG in the germline V gene (reference sequence). V was shortened by 4 bases and J by 6 bases, with 6 bases between the two germline ends.

The sample holds many counts of this clonotype. This chain connects TRBV20-1 to TRBJ2-5, with 11 bases aligning to TRBD2. Per the germline V gene, CDR1 is DFQATT and CDR2 is SNEGSKA (reference sequence). After removal of 2 bases from V and 1 base from J, the junction contained 12 bases not matched to a gene. This CDR3 has 18 amino acids. The CDR3 protein is CSARPPLAGGPFQETQYF. Written as DNA, the CDR3 is TGCAGTGCTAGACCCCCCCTAGCGGGGGGCCCCTTCCAAGAGACCCAGTACTTC.

The sample holds a few counts of this clonotype. The chain is built from TRBV4-2 and TRBJ2-1; 8 bases align to TRBD2. Germline-derived CDR1 and CDR2 are LGHNA and YNFKEQ. Unmatched junction bases numbered 3, after V lost 0 bases and J lost 2 bases. CDR3 length: 16 residues. The CDR3 here is CASSQEGGGPYNEQFF. For the CDR3, the DNA is TGTGCCAGCAGCCAAGAGGGCGGGGGGCCCTACAATGAGCAGTTCTTC.

This clonotype has ten or more counts. This chain joins TRBV12-3 or TRBV12-4 and TRBJ2-4; D remains unclear. The V gene lost 5 bases and the J gene lost 9 bases, with 8 bases spanning the gap. The CDR3 has 11 amino acids. CDR3 in DNA: TGTGCCAGCAGTAAAGGACCCATTCAGTACTTC. The encoded protein is CASSKGPIQYF.

The chain couples TRBV20-1 to TRBJ2-1; TRBD2 matches 9 bases. This CDR3 is built from 17 residues. Germline CDR1 reads DFQATT; CDR2 reads SNEGSKA (reference sequence). V was clipped by 1 base and J by 4 bases; unmatched bases: 11. The CDR3 DNA is TGCAGTGCTAGAGCATTGTCTAGCGGGAAAGCATACAATGAGCAGTTCTTC. This encodes CSARALSSGKAYNEQFF.